The clone carrying this T cell receptor beta chain was counted only a few times. The antigen is undetermined. The ends were cut back, 7 bases at V and 4 bases at J, with 8 bases in the middle. The CDR3 is made up of 12 amino acids. The germline gives CDR1 MNHNS, CDR2 SASEGT. Libraries were prepared by immunoSEQ multiplex PCR; TCRdb keeps only in-frame clonotypes and omits some of them. This sample has tens of thousands of clones, with roughly two thirds found just once. This sample was included in a study of CD4+ T cells in melanoma. Study-level findings and limits: Reportedly, melanoma neoantigen-specific CD4+ T cells showed varied differentiation states.

The chain joins TRBV6-1 to TRBJ1-5; a possible D gene is TRBD1 (6 bases). This sequence originates from a human donor with melanoma. Sequenced input: tumor tissue. The CDR3 nucleotides are TGTGCCAGCAAAACAGGGAATCAGCCCCAGCATTTT. This encodes CASKTGNQPQHF.